The 18 T cell receptor beta chains below come from one sample, sequenced in a study of shared clonotypes between healthy human individuals. This table comes from immunoSEQ multiplex PCR, and its TCRdb copy is limited to in-frame clones, with some not included. The profile shows a few million clones, over 85% of them singletons. Material for sequencing was naive CD4+ T cells sorted from blood. Subset defined: CD45RA+ positively selected. Source of these receptors: a man aged 18 to 29 in good health.

This clone was seen just once. The rearrangement joins TRBV11-2 to TRBJ2-3, with 10 bases aligning to TRBD2. The J segment lost 15 bases and the V segment lost 8 bases, leaving 8 bases of the junction unmatched. Germline V lookup: CDR1 SGHAT, CDR2 FQNNGV. The CDR3 spans 11 residues. This chain's CDR3 is CASLGLAGVYF. CDR3 nucleotide sequence: TGTGCCAGCTTGGGGCTAGCGGGGGTATATTTT.

This chain links TRBV19 with TRBJ2-4; 10 nucleotides match TRBD1. The germline V gene has CDR1 LNHDA and CDR2 SQIVND (reference sequence). Trimming removed 5 bases from V and 5 bases from J; junction bases left unmatched: 6. The CDR3 covers 15 residues. The DNA for the CDR3 is TGTGCCAGTAGTGGGGGACAGGGGAGCGAAAACATTCAGTACTTC. It is translated as CASSGGQGSENIQYF.

The chain is built from TRBV6-1 and TRBJ2-7; TRBD2 aligns across 10 bases. After removal of 2 bases from V and 6 bases from J, the junction contained 7 bases not matched to a gene. Germline values: CDR1 MNHNS, CDR2 SASEGT. The CDR3 has 15 residues. CDR3 nucleotides: TGTGCCAGCAGTGAACTTTGGCTAGCGGGAGCCGAGCAGTACTTC. Protein: CASSELWLAGAEQYF.

The gene calls are TRBV6-5 and TRBJ1-5; D is unresolved. V was shortened by 5 bases and J by 7 bases, with 15 bases between the two germline ends. The CDR3 runs to 14 residues. Germline lookup yields CDR1 MNHEY and CDR2 SVGAGI. DNA for the CDR3: TGTGCCAGCAGTCCCACGGTGGGCGGGCAGCCCCAGCATTTT. It encodes CASSPTVGGQPQHF.

Concerning this clone itself: Within the sample, other DNA sequences also encode this same CDR3. The rearrangement joins TRBV10-3 to TRBJ2-5; the D is unclear. Trimming took off 0 bases at V and 5 bases at J, with 7 bases between the two ends. CDR1 and CDR2 (germline): ENHRY, SYGVKD. This CDR3 region has 13 residues. CDR3 loop: CAISESPVETQYF. CDR3 DNA: TGTGCCATCAGTGAGTCCCCAGTGGAGACCCAGTACTTC.

This clone has only a few counts. Other nucleotide sequences from this sample produce the same CDR3. The J gene is TRBJ1-4, the V gene TRBV18; no clear D. The CDR3 runs 13 residues. The germline gives CDR1 KGHSH, CDR2 LQKENI. The V end lost 3 bases, the J end lost 6 bases, and 8 bases lay between the germline ends. DNA of the CDR3: TGTGCCAGCTCACCTCGGCAGGATGAAAAACTGTTTTTT. This gives the protein CASSPRQDEKLFF.

The rearrangement joins TRBV18 to TRBJ2-5; 10 bases are a match to TRBD2. The CDR3 spans 17 residues. Germline lookup yields CDR1 KGHSH and CDR2 LQKENI. Trimming at V came to 3 bases and at J to 3 bases, leaving 10 bases not matched to a gene. This CDR3 is CASSPIVGLAPKETQYF. The CDR3 region has the DNA TGTGCCAGCTCACCCATAGTGGGACTAGCGCCAAAAGAGACCCAGTACTTC.

The V gene is TRBV25-1, the J gene TRBJ2-7; D tentatively fits TRBD1 or TRBD2 (5 bases each). Per germline, CDR1 MGHDK and CDR2 SYGVNS. This CDR3 has 14 residues. The ends were cut back, 6 bases at V and 4 bases at J, with 16 bases in the middle. The CDR3 spells CASSRDGAVYEQYF. The DNA of the CDR3 is TGTGCCAGCAGCAGGGACGGGGCGGTATACGAGCAGTACTTC.

The chain employs TRBV28 and TRBJ1-6, with 9 bases matching TRBD1. CDR1 is MDHEN, CDR2 SYDVKM, per germline. The CDR3 contains 16 residues. V gave up 5 bases and J gave up 10 bases; unmatched junction bases: 12. The CDR3 DNA follows: TGTGCCAGCAGTCCGCGGGGACAGGGTTGGGGCTCACCCCTCCACTTT. It codes for CASSPRGQGWGSPLHF.

The chain links TRBV6-5 to TRBJ2-2; 7 bases map to TRBD1. V trimming: 9 bases; J trimming: 5 bases; junction bases outside the gene matches: 9. This CDR3 contains 14 residues. Germline V CDR1 and CDR2: MNHEY, SVGAGI. The DNA for the CDR3 is TGTGCCAGTGGGACAGTAAGTGCGACCGGGGAGCTGTTTTTT. The encoded protein is CASGTVSATGELFF.

This chain connects TRBV2 to TRBJ2-3; D is unresolved. CDR1 and CDR2 from the germline V gene are SNHLY and FYNNEI. The V end was cut by 2 bases, the J end by 2 bases, with 14 bases between. The length of the CDR3 is 16 residues. The CDR3 sequence: CASSEFSATLTDTQYF. CDR3 sequence (DNA): TGTGCCAGCAGTGAATTTTCAGCTACCCTCACAGATACGCAGTATTTT.

In regard to this clone: Other DNA variants within this sample encode the same CDR3. The chain combines TRBV28 with TRBJ2-3, with unresolved D. V shed 4 bases and J shed 7 bases, with 6 bases lying between them. Germline CDR1 MDHEN, CDR2 SYDVKM. The CDR3 covers 11 residues. CDR3 loop: CASSSLNTQYF. CDR3 in DNA: TGTGCCAGCAGTTCACTAAATACGCAGTATTTT. The full variable domain, rest sourced from reference TRBV28 and TRBJ2-3, is DVKVTQSSRYLVKRTGEKVFLECVQDMDHENMFWYRQDPGLGLRLIYFSYDVKMKEKGDIPEGYSVSREKKERFSLILESASTNQTSMYLCASSSLNTQYFGPGTRLTVL.

This clone occurred once. The chain links TRBV19 to TRBJ2-2; tentatively, D is TRBD2 (6 bases). CDR1 and CDR2 (germline): LNHDA, SQIVND (reference sequence). This CDR3 has 16 amino acids. Between the trimmed V and J ends, which lost 7 bases and 2 bases, there was a span of 17 bases. CDR3 DNA sequence: TGTGCCAGTAAGCGGGCGGGACTTCTTAACACCGGGGAGCTGTTTTTT. It encodes CASKRAGLLNTGELFF.

The J gene is TRBJ2-7, the V gene TRBV10-3, with D unclear. Germline CDR1 ENHRY, CDR2 SYGVKD. The CDR3 loop spans 15 amino acids. The germline V and J ends were trimmed by 0 bases and 4 bases, with 13 bases remaining between them. This CDR3 reads CAISESGRVKYEQYF. The CDR3 DNA reads as TGTGCCATCAGTGAGTCCGGTAGGGTAAAGTACGAGCAGTACTTC.

The V call is TRBV5-1, the J call TRBJ2-3; D remains ambiguous. V was cut by 4 bases and J by 7 bases, with 19 bases left in between. From germline, CDR1 is SGHRS and CDR2 YFSETQ. CDR3 length: 15 amino acids. CDR3 sequence (DNA): TGCGCCAGCAGCCCCGGCCGCACTACCCTCTATACGCAGTATTTT. This gives the protein CASSPGRTTLYTQYF.

This sequence joins TRBV30 and TRBJ2-3; D gene uncertain. The ends were cut back, 0 bases at V and 2 bases at J, with 12 bases in the middle. Germline CDR1 is GTSNPN and CDR2 is SVGIG (reference sequence). This CDR3 spans 15 amino acids. The CDR3 loop is CAWSVSWQNTDTQYF. The CDR3 bases are TGTGCCTGGAGTGTATCGTGGCAGAACACAGATACGCAGTATTTT.

This clone was found once. The rearrangement links TRBV5-8 to TRBJ2-5, with D possibly called TRBD1 or TRBD2 (6 bases each). The CDR3 sequence is 15 residues long. Trimming shortened V by 4 bases and J by 7 bases, and 20 bases separated the two germline ends. Germline CDR1 reads SGHTS; CDR2 reads YDEGEE. In DNA, the CDR3 is TGTGCCAGCAGCCATACTGACAGGAGGGACTGGACCCAGTACTTC. Encoded protein: CASSHTDRRDWTQYF.

The chain has TRBV4-2 and TRBJ2-1; 12 bases line up with TRBD2. J gave up 5 bases and V 6 bases, and 11 bases lay outside the gene matches. The CDR3 has 17 residues. Per the germline V gene, CDR1 is LGHNA and CDR2 is YNFKEQ. The CDR3 nucleotides are TGTGCCAGCAGGAGGGAACTAGCGGGGGGCGGACACAATGAGCAGTTCTTC. Translated: CASRRELAGGGHNEQFF.